The rows below give T cell receptor beta chains drawn from one sample of a study of cytomegalovirus exposure and HLA in healthy donors. The repertoire was sequenced with immunoSEQ multiplex PCR; TCRdb's copy has only in-frame clones and lacks some. The table includes 90,000 to 110,000 clones, under 85% detected once. What was sequenced was PBMCs. The source of these receptors is a man between 40 and 49 years old in good health and CMV-seronegative. Both conserved end residues are part of each CDR3. The D gene is left open where the match is weak. Not all rows give a size; the values are once, few, many and, for expanded clones, a class.

CDR3nt	CDR3aa	d_gene	abundance	v_gene	j_gene
TGTGCCAGCAGTTTATACAGGGTTGGAAACACCATATATTTT	CASSLYRVGNTIYF	.	few	TRBV28	TRBJ1-3
TGCGCCAGCAGCATTGCACAGGGGACTAATGAAAAACTGTTTTTT	CASSIAQGTNEKLFF	TRBD1	.	TRBV5-1	TRBJ1-4
TGTGCCAGCAGCTTATCCGGACAGTCCCCATACGAGCAGTACTTC	CASSLSGQSPYEQYF	.	.	TRBV13	TRBJ2-7
TGCGCCAGCAGCCAAGGGGCCACGCTGAAATCCTATGGCTACACCTTC	CASSQGATLKSYGYTF	.	.	TRBV4-3	TRBJ1-2
TGCGCCAGCAGCGTGGACAGGGAAAGCTTCTACGAGCAGTACTTC	CASSVDRESFYEQYF	TRBD1	.	TRBV4-1	TRBJ2-7
TGTGCCAGCAGCCGGACTAGCGGGGGGGATGAGCAGTTCTTC	CASSRTSGGDEQFF	TRBD2	.	TRBV9	TRBJ2-1
TGTGCCAGCAGCCCATATAGCGGGGGGGCCCTTCGGGAGACCCAGTACTTC	CASSPYSGGALRETQYF	TRBD2	.	TRBV5-6	TRBJ2-5
TGTGCCAGCGAATTGAGGGATACGCAGTATTTT	CASELRDTQYF	.	.	TRBV6-6	TRBJ2-3
TGCGCCAGCAGCCAAGTTGGGACTAGCGGCTACGAGCAGTACTTC	CASSQVGTSGYEQYF	TRBD2	.	TRBV4-1	TRBJ2-7
TGTGCCAGCAGCTCAGGCTGGGAGTCTCAGCCCCAGCATTTT	CASSSGWESQPQHF	.	.	TRBV7-8	TRBJ1-5
TGCGCCAGCAGCTTGGCGTTAACAGCAAAAAACATTCAGTACTTC	CASSLALTAKNIQYF	.	.	TRBV5-1	TRBJ2-4
TGTGCCAGCAGTTACTCCACCGGGACAGCCCGCTACGAGCAGTACTTC	CASSYSTGTARYEQYF	TRBD1	.	TRBV6-5	TRBJ2-7
TGTGCCAGCAGCAAATCCAGCGGGTACGAGCAGTACTTC	CASSKSSGYEQYF	.	.	TRBV7-2	TRBJ2-7
TGTGCCAGCAGCGAGGGCCCTACCTATAATTCACCCCTCCACTTT	CASSEGPTYNSPLHF	.	.	TRBV5-8	TRBJ1-6
TGTGCCAGCAGAGGGGACTCTGGGGCCAACGTCCTGACTTTC	CASRGDSGANVLTF	.	.	TRBV27	TRBJ2-6
TGTGCCAGCAGTGAATATGGGCCTAACTATGGCTACACCTTC	CASSEYGPNYGYTF	.	few	TRBV6-1	TRBJ1-2
TGTGCCAGCAGCCCGGATGGGACAGGGGGCCGAGAGACCCAGTACTTC	CASSPDGTGGRETQYF	TRBD1	.	TRBV13	TRBJ2-5
TGTGCCAGCTCGGGACAGGCCAGCTCTGGGGCCAACGTCCTGACTTTC	CASSGQASSGANVLTF	TRBD1	.	TRBV2	TRBJ2-6
TGTGCCAGCAGGAACCAGGCAGGGCTTTCTCTGACTGAAGCTTTCTTT	CASRNQAGLSLTEAFF	.	.	TRBV7-2	TRBJ1-1
TGTGCCATCAGACCGGAGGGGAGCTACGAGCAGTACTTC	CAIRPEGSYEQYF	.	.	TRBV10-3	TRBJ2-7
TGTGCCAGCAGCTTAGACAGCCGGGGGGAGCCCCAGCATTTT	CASSLDSRGEPQHF	.	.	TRBV7-2	TRBJ1-5
TGTGCCAGCAGTGAAGACAGGGACACTGAAGCTTTCTTT	CASSEDRDTEAFF	.	.	TRBV6-1	TRBJ1-1
TGTGCCAGCAGTGAAGCTCCAGCGGGGGGGCCCGGGGAGCTGTTTTTT	CASSEAPAGGPGELFF	TRBD2	few	TRBV6-1	TRBJ2-2